The 24 T cell receptor beta chains given below trace back to one sample, sequenced in a study of cytomegalovirus exposure and HLA in healthy donors (dated by TCRdb to about 2017). Receptor amplification or capture employed the immunoSEQ multiplex PCR assay. For the multiplex PCR, a mixture combining 60 forward primers for TCR Vbeta segments and 13 reverse primers for TCR Jbeta segments was used. Sourced from immuneACCESS, this table was stored by TCRdb with only in-frame sequences that have V and J called. A share of the clones is absent; for the studies checked, an unresolved V gene accounts for under half, and the remainder has no known explanation. In all, the sample holds around 170,000 clones, and about 82% of those were seen once. About 1.9% of the sample comes from the top ten. The sequencing sample was made of PBMCs. Receptor source: a woman aged 25 to 45 in good health and CMV-seronegative.

This clone has a handful of counts. The chain employs TRBV4-3 and TRBJ1-4; D possibly corresponds to TRBD1 (6 bases). V was pared by 4 bases and J by 5 bases, with 14 bases between. The CDR3 runs to 15 residues. Germline CDR1 and CDR2: LGHNA and YSLEER. CDR3 coding DNA: TGCGCCAGCAGCCCCCGGCAGGGGCGGAATGAAAAACTGTTTTTT. It specifies CASSPRQGRNEKLFF.

The rearrangement joins TRBV11-1 to TRBJ2-3, with D maybe TRBD2 (6 bases). V was clipped by 2 bases and J by 0 bases, with 9 bases between them. Germline V CDR1 and CDR2: SGHAT, FQDESV (reference sequence). CDR3 length: 15 residues. CDR3: CASSLTGTSTDTQYF. The CDR3 region has the DNA TGTGCCAGCAGCTTAACCGGGACTAGCACAGATACGCAGTATTTT.

V gene TRBV11-2 combines with J gene TRBJ1-1; D is undetermined. CDR1 is SGHAT, CDR2 FQNNGV, per germline. The CDR3 totals 14 residues. Deletions cut 2 bases from V and 1 base from J, with 8 bases between. The CDR3 loop reads CASSLSRGNTEAFF. The CDR3 DNA is TGTGCCAGCAGCTTAAGTCGGGGGAACACTGAAGCTTTCTTT.

The chain carries TRBV6-1 and TRBJ2-7; TRBD2 aligns across 7 bases. The CDR3 is 13 amino acids. CDR1 is MNHNS, CDR2 SASEGT, per germline. Trimming at V came to 7 bases and at J to 4 bases, leaving 7 bases not matched to a gene. DNA for the CDR3: TGTGCCAGCAACCTAGCGGAGGGATACGAGCAGTACTTC. Protein: CASNLAEGYEQYF.

This chain connects TRBV6-1 to TRBJ1-2; 11 bases line up with TRBD1. The germline gives CDR1 MNHNS, CDR2 SASEGT. J was trimmed by 5 bases and V by 2 bases; bases with no gene match: 4. The length of the CDR3 is 15 residues. The CDR3 DNA follows: TGTGCCAGCAGTGAACGGACAGGGGGCAGATATGGCTACACCTTC. Translating it yields CASSERTGGRYGYTF.

This clone is categorized as medium-sized. The chain combines TRBV6-4 with TRBJ2-3, with 10 positions matching TRBD2. V dropped 6 bases and J dropped 1; count of bases not matched to a gene: 4. CDR3 length: 15 amino acids. Germline assignment: CDR1 MRHNA and CDR2 SNTAGT. The CDR3 here is CASSLTSGGTDTQYF. Here the CDR3 DNA reads TGTGCCAGCAGCCTCACTAGCGGGGGCACAGATACGCAGTATTTT.

This chain links TRBV7-9 with TRBJ2-5; D is perhaps TRBD2 (5 bases). Trimming cost V 1 base and J 3 bases, with 18 bases left between them. CDR1 is SEHNR, CDR2 FQNEAQ, per germline (reference sequence). The CDR3 spans 17 residues. In DNA, the CDR3 is TGTGCCAGCAGCTTAGGGAGGCCAGCCATTGCCAAAGAGACCCAGTACTTC. Its protein is CASSLGRPAIAKETQYF.

This clone was seen only a few times. This sequence joins TRBV5-6 and TRBJ2-5, with 11 nucleotides matching TRBD1. This CDR3 is built from 13 residues. Germline CDR1 reads SGHDT; CDR2 reads YYEEEE. J was trimmed by 5 bases and V by 3 bases; bases with no gene match: 0. The DNA for the CDR3 is TGTGCCAGCAGCTGGGACAGGGGGGAGACCCAGTACTTC. Translated, it gives CASSWDRGETQYF. The whole variable domain, remainder taken from reference TRBV5-6 and TRBJ2-5, is DAGVTQSPTHLIKTRGQQVTLRCSPKSGHDTVSWYQQALGQGPQFIFQYYEEEERQRGNFPDRFSGHQFPNYSSELNVNALLLGDSALYLCASSWDRGETQYFGPGTRLLVL.

The chain is built from TRBV2 and TRBJ1-6, with D unresolved. Germline lookup yields CDR1 SNHLY and CDR2 FYNNEI. CDR3 size: 13 residues. Trimming removed 8 bases at V and 10 bases at J, with 15 bases between. The CDR3 nucleotides are TGTGCCAGCGCGGCCGACCCCCAATCACCCCTCCACTTT. This codes for CASAADPQSPLHF.

J is TRBJ2-7 and V is TRBV21-1; the table names TRBD1, a call not compared with the DNA. TRBV21-1 is classified as a pseudogene. The CDR3 runs to 12 residues. The CDR3 bases are TGTGCCAGCAGCAAACATTCCTACGAGCAGTACTTC. Its translation: CASSKHSYEQYF.

This clone was seen only once. The chain uses TRBV19 and TRBJ2-5, with a possible D match to TRBD1 (6 bases). CDR3 length: 10 residues. The germline CDR1 and CDR2 sequences are LNHDA and SQIVND (reference sequence). V shed 8 bases and J shed 7 bases, with 8 bases lying between them. This CDR3 reads CASGGRTQYF. CDR3 DNA: TGTGCCAGTGGGGGCAGGACCCAGTACTTC.

The chain combines TRBV19 with TRBJ2-2; the match to TRBD1 covers 7 bases. V shed 5 bases and J 5 bases; nucleotides not matched to a gene: 8. There are 15 residues in the CDR3. Germline V gene data show CDR1 as LNHDA and CDR2 as SQIVND (reference sequence). The CDR3, as DNA: TGTGCCAGTAGTCAAACCTGGACAGGTACCGGGGAGCTGTTTTTT. It specifies CASSQTWTGTGELFF. Complete variable domain (other parts from reference TRBV19 and TRBJ2-2): DGGITQSPKYLFRKEGQNVTLSCEQNLNHDAMYWYRQDPGQGLRLIYYSQIVNDFQKGDIAEGYSVSREKKESFPLTVTSAQKNPTAFYLCASSQTWTGTGELFFGEGSRLTVL.

V and J are TRBV6-1 and TRBJ2-1, with D perhaps TRBD1 (5 bases). There are 17 residues in the CDR3. The V gene lost 0 bases and the J gene lost 3 bases, with 15 bases spanning the gap. Germline V gene sequence: CDR1 MNHNS, CDR2 SASEGT. The CDR3 sequence: CASSEAGRRRIYNEQFF. CDR3 bases: TGTGCCAGCAGTGAAGCGGGGCGACGGCGGATCTACAATGAGCAGTTCTTC.

The chain employs TRBV7-6 and TRBJ1-3, with D uncertain. The CDR3 is 13 residues long. Germline CDR1 SGHVS, CDR2 FNYEAQ. V dropped 7 bases and J dropped 4 bases, with 11 bases sitting between them. CDR3 in DNA: TGTGCCAGCACTAAAATCCCAGGAAACACCATATATTTT. This translates into CASTKIPGNTIYF. The variable domain in full, with the rest retrieved from reference TRBV7-6 and TRBJ1-3, is GAGVSQSPRYKVTKRGQDVALRCDPISGHVSLYWYRQALGQGPEFLTYFNYEAQQDKSGLPNDRFSAERPEGSISTLTIQRTEQRDSAMYRCASTKIPGNTIYFGEGSWLTVV.

Worth noting for this clone: At the DNA level, this CDR3 is encoded by other sequences in the same sample as well. The chain has TRBV7-6 and TRBJ2-5, with unresolved D. Trimming left V 3 bases short and J 5 bases short, with 4 bases between. Germline-derived CDR1 and CDR2 are SGHVS and FNYEAQ. The CDR3 is 11 residues long. The CDR3 DNA reads TGTGCCAGCAGCTTCCGGGAGACCCAGTACTTC. Amino acids: CASSFRETQYF.

In its sample, this clone was seen a few times. V usage is TRBV7-9 and J usage is TRBJ1-1; unclear D gene. Germline V lookup: CDR1 SEHNR, CDR2 FQNEAQ (reference sequence). Trimming cost V 1 base and J 2 bases, with 5 bases left between them. The CDR3 covers 13 residues. The CDR3 region is CASSLDPNTEAFF. In DNA, the CDR3 is TGTGCCAGCAGCTTAGATCCTAACACTGAAGCTTTCTTT.

CDR3 residues: CASSLAGTSGQETQYF. The CDR3 nucleotides read TGCGCCAGCAGCTTGGCCGGGACTAGCGGACAAGAGACCCAGTACTTC. The chain carries TRBV5-1 and TRBJ2-5, with 11 bases identical to TRBD2. The CDR3 contains 16 residues. Germline V lookup: CDR1 SGHRS, CDR2 YFSETQ. Trimming at V came to 0 bases and at J to 2 bases, leaving 3 bases not matched to a gene.

The chain links TRBV10-3 to TRBJ2-3; possible D gene TRBD1, 6 bases. The CDR3 is 17 amino acids. Germline loops: CDR1 ENHRY, CDR2 SYGVKD. V lost 4 bases, J lost 3 bases, and 20 bases lay in between. CDR3 sequence reads: CAISAPLHRVGTDTQYF. CDR3 nucleotides: TGTGCCATCAGTGCTCCCCTGCACAGGGTGGGTACAGATACGCAGTATTTT.

The V and J genes are TRBV5-4 and TRBJ2-2; 11 bases are shared with TRBD2. The ends lost 4 bases at V and 3 bases at J; junction bases unmatched: 8. The germline V gene has CDR1 SGHNT and CDR2 YYREEE (reference sequence). The CDR3 contains 17 residues. The CDR3 spells CASSKKIAGGDTGELFF. The CDR3 DNA is TGTGCCAGCAGCAAAAAAATAGCGGGGGGGGACACCGGGGAGCTGTTTTTT. The variable domain in full, with the rest retrieved from reference TRBV5-4 and TRBJ2-2, is ETGVTQSPTHLIKTRGQQVTLRCSSQSGHNTVSWYQQALGQGPQFIFQYYREEENGRGNFPPRFSGLQFPNYSSELNVNALELDDSALYLCASSKKIAGGDTGELFFGEGSRLTVL.

The J gene is TRBJ2-3, the V gene TRBV9, with 9 bases that match TRBD2. CDR1 is SGDLS, CDR2 YYNGEE, per germline. The V and J ends lost 0 bases and 1 base, in that order; junction bases with no gene match: 0. This CDR3 is 15 amino acids long. DNA for the CDR3: TGTGCCAGCAGCGTAGGGACTAGCGGCACAGATACGCAGTATTTT. Its protein product is CASSVGTSGTDTQYF.

J is TRBJ2-1 and V is TRBV9, with a possible D match to TRBD2 (6 bases). Germline CDR1 is SGDLS and CDR2 is YYNGEE. The germline V and J ends were trimmed by 7 bases and 5 bases, with 19 bases remaining between them. The CDR3 is 15 amino acids. CDR3 loop: CASAYGTLGNNEQFF. CDR3 DNA: TGTGCCAGCGCCTACGGGACTCTTGGCAACAATGAGCAGTTCTTC.

This chain uses TRBV4-1 with TRBJ1-1; D call uncertain. The germline gives CDR1 MGHRA, CDR2 YSYEKL. V dropped 0 bases and J dropped 1 base, with 12 bases sitting between them. The CDR3 contains 16 residues. CDR3 bases: TGCGCCAGCAGCCAAGAAGGAGAGGGCGGGAACACTGAAGCTTTCTTT. Translated: CASSQEGEGGNTEAFF.

The CDR3 reads CASSRSLAGVSNEQFF. CDR3 sequence (DNA): TGTGCCAGCTCTAGGTCACTAGCGGGTGTTAGCAATGAGCAGTTCTTC. The chain recombines TRBV2 with TRBJ2-1, with 9 bases fitting TRBD2. CDR3 length: 16 residues. CDR1 is SNHLY and CDR2 is FYNNEI in the germline V gene. V was pared by 8 bases and J by 6 bases, with 14 bases of the junction left unmatched.

This clone was detected only a few times. The genes are TRBV21-1 and TRBJ1-2; whether TRBD1, the table's D call, matches the DNA was not checked. TRBV21-1 is described as a pseudogene. The CDR3 loop spans 17 amino acids. The CDR3 protein is CASSKDGQGAGDYGYTF. CDR3 sequence (DNA): TGTGCCAGCAGCAAAGACGGGCAGGGGGCGGGAGACTATGGCTACACCTTC.